The T cell receptor (beta chain) under discussion was sequenced for a study of Graves' ophthalmopathy and Graves' hyperthyroidism. Whole-study context: Peripheral blood sampling occurred at initial diagnosis, before any treatment.

This clonotype showed up many times. The antigen is unknown. Findings and limits, study-wide: Also, most clonotypes expanded in the thyroid above 0.001 frequency appeared in blood.

This CDR3 has 17 residues. CDR1 is MNHEY, CDR2 SVGAGI, per germline. Trimming shortened V by 0 bases and J by 5 bases, and 16 bases separated the two germline ends. RNA transcripts provided the template for amplifying TCR beta CDR3 regions. RT-PCR was first run with HTBI primers, then multiplex PCR in a second round. From the multiplex PCR reads, TCRdb called clonotypes with MiXCR, one entry per CDR3 protein. The table records fewer than 250,000 distinct CDR3 sequences, around 30% of them present only once. The TCR was taken from a man in his fifties or sixties with Graves' ophthalmopathy. The V gene is TRBV6-5, the J gene TRBJ2-2, with D possibly matching TRBD1 (8 bases). The specimen sequenced was peripheral blood. The CDR3 sequence is CASSYSTTGGETGELFF. The CDR3 DNA reads TGTGCCAGCAGTTACTCGACCACAGGGGGGGAGACCGGGGAGCTGTTTTTT.